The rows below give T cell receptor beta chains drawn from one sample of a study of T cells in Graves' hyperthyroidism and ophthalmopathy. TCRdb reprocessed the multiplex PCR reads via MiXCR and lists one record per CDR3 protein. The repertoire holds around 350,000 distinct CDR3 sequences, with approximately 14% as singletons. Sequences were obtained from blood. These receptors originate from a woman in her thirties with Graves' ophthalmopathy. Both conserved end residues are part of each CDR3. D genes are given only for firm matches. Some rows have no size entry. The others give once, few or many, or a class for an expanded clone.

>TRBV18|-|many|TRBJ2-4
TGTGCCAGCTCACCCGAAACAGGGTCTCTCGCCAAAAACATTCAGTACTTC
CASSPETGSLAKNIQYF
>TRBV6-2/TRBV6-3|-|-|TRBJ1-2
TGTGCCAGCAGTTTACGTCTGGGTCCTAACACCTTC
CASSLRLGPNTF
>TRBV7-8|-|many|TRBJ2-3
TGTGCCAGCAGATGGACACTTGACACAGATACGCAGTATTTT
CASRWTLDTDTQYF
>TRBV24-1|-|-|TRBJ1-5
TGTGCCACCAGTGATTTTCGTGGCAATCAGCCCCAGCATTTT
CATSDFRGNQPQHF
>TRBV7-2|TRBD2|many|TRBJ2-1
TGTGCCAGCAGCCTACTAGCGGGCTCCTACAATGAGCAGTTCTTC
CASSLLAGSYNEQFF
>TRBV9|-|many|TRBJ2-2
TGTGCCAGCAGCGTAGCTGTAGAGGCCGGGGAGCTGTTTTTT
CASSVAVEAGELFF
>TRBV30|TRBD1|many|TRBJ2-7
TGTGCCTGGAGTTCGGGACAGGGTTTCTACGAGCAGTACTTC
CAWSSGQGFYEQYF
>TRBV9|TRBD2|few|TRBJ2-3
TGTGCCAGCAGCGTAGCCGGGGGGGATACGCAGTATTTT
CASSVAGGDTQYF
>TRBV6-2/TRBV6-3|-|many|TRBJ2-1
TGTGCCAGCAGTTACCCCAGAGGGGCAGGACACAATGAGCAGTTCTTC
CASSYPRGAGHNEQFF
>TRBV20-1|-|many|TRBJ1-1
TGCAGTGCTAGAGATGAGAAGACTTTGAACACTGAAGCTTTCTTT
CSARDEKTLNTEAFF
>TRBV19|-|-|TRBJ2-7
TGTGCCAGTAGTAAACGGGCCGGTTCGATTTACGAGCAGTACTTC
CASSKRAGSIYEQYF
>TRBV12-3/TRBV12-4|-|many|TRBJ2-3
TGTGCCAGCAGTCAAGGATCTAGCACAGATACGCAGTATTTT
CASSQGSSTDTQYF
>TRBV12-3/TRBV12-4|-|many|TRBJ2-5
TGTGCCAGCAGTTCCGCAGGGTACCAAGAGACCCAGTACTTC
CASSSAGYQETQYF
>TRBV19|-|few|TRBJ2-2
TGTGCCAGTAGTGTCGGTCAGGGCACCGGGGAGCTGTTTTTT
CASSVGQGTGELFF
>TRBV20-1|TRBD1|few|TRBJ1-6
TGCAGTGCTAGAGACCCTGGACAGGAGAATTCACCCCTCCACTTT
CSARDPGQENSPLHF
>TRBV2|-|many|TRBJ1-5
TGTGCCAGCAGTGAAGCGAACATGCGAGGGTTGCCCCAGCATTTT
CASSEANMRGLPQHF
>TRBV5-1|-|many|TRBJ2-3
TGCGCCAGCAGCTTCCCTATTGGGATCACAGATACGCAGTATTTT
CASSFPIGITDTQYF
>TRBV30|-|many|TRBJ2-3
TGTGCCTGGATCGGATCGGGGCCCATACTCCACACAGATACGCAGTATTTT
CAWIGSGPILHTDTQYF
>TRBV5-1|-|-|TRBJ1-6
TGCGCCAGCAGCTTGGGCCTGATATCCAGCTCCTATAATTCACCCCTCCACTTT
CASSLGLISSSYNSPLHF
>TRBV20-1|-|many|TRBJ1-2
TGTTCCGCCTGGACCGAAGAGGAATATGGCTACACCTTC
CSAWTEEEYGYTF
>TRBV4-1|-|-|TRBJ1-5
TGCGCCAGCAGCCAAGATCAGGGTATTGGCAATCAGCCCCAGCATTTT
CASSQDQGIGNQPQHF
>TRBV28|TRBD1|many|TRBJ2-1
TGTGCCAGCAGCCTAGCACACTACAGGGGACAGTTCTTC
CASSLAHYRGQFF
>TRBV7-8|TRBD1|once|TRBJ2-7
TGTGCCAGCAGCTTTACAGGGGGCCTCTCCTACGAGCAGTACTTC
CASSFTGGLSYEQYF
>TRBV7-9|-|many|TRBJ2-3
TGTGCCAGCAGCTCGCACACCCGAGATACGCAGTATTTT
CASSSHTRDTQYF
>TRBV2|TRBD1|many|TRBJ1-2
TGTGCCAGACTCGGGACAGCAACTAACTATGGCTACACCTTC
CARLGTATNYGYTF
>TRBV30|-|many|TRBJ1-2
TGTGCCTGGAGTGTACACAGCTTAGAGGGCTACACCTTC
CAWSVHSLEGYTF
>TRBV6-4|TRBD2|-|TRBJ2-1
TGTGCCAGCAGTGACGCTAGCGGGGTCCCCTACAATGAGCAGTTCTTC
CASSDASGVPYNEQFF
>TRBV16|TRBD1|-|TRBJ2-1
TGTGCCAGCAGCCAACAGGGGGTGGAACACAATGAGCAGTTCTTC
CASSQQGVEHNEQFF
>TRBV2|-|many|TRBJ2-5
TGTGCCAGCAGTCGAGGCACGATCCAAGAGACCCAGTACTTC
CASSRGTIQETQYF
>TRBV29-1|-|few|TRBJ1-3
TGCAGCGGGCAGGGGAGAACTGGAAACACCATATATTTT
CSGQGRTGNTIYF